The 11 T cell receptor beta chains listed next were all sequenced from one sample in a study of cytomegalovirus exposure and HLA in healthy donors. The study ran its PCR with 60 Vbeta and 13 Jbeta primers. The assay was immunoSEQ multiplex PCR, and TCRdb's table has in-frame clones only and misses some. Among more than 60,000 clones, more than 60% were seen once, and the ten largest hold just under 3%. The specimen sequenced was PBMCs. Source of these receptors: a woman in her twenties or thirties in good health and CMV-seronegative.

This sequence joins TRBV27 and TRBJ2-1, with TRBD1 as a possible D gene (5 bases). Germline lookup yields CDR1 MNHEY and CDR2 SMNVEV (reference sequence). Trimming removed 1 base from V and 6 bases from J, with 16 bases in between. The length of the CDR3 is 16 residues. CDR3 residues: CASSLWGPTGSNEQFF. CDR3 nucleotide sequence: TGTGCCAGCAGTTTATGGGGCCCCACGGGCTCCAATGAGCAGTTCTTC.

The chain links TRBV4-3 to TRBJ1-1, with 9 bases aligning to TRBD1. V lost 6 bases and J lost 1; bases outside the gene matches: 6. The CDR3 is made up of 15 amino acids. Germline V CDR1 and CDR2: LGHNA, YSLEER. CDR3 nucleotides: TGCGCCAGCAGACCCGGGGGACAGGGGAACACTGAAGCTTTCTTT. Its protein is CASRPGGQGNTEAFF.

The chain joins TRBV10-3 to TRBJ1-1; D ambiguous. V shed 11 bases and J shed 0 bases, with 16 bases lying between them. The CDR3 is 14 residues long. The germline V gene has CDR1 ENHRY and CDR2 SYGVKD. The chain's CDR3 is CAVRTSVMNTEAFF. The CDR3 DNA follows: TGTGCCGTTAGGACTTCGGTGATGAACACTGAAGCTTTCTTT.

This chain links TRBV10-3 with TRBJ2-5; possible D gene TRBD2, 6 bases. Between the trimmed V and J ends, which lost 4 bases and 6 bases, there was a span of 12 bases. Germline assignment: CDR1 ENHRY and CDR2 SYGVKD. CDR3 size: 13 residues. The CDR3 DNA follows: TGTGCCATCAGTGGGGACTCCCGGCAGACCCAGTACTTC. Its protein is CAISGDSRQTQYF.

This chain links TRBV30 with TRBJ2-1; tentative D call: TRBD1 (5 bases). V was clipped by 0 bases and J by 7 bases, with 10 bases between them. CDR3 length: 13 residues. CDR1 is GTSNPN, CDR2 SVGIG, per germline (reference sequence). The CDR3 DNA reads as TGTGCCTGGAGTGTAGGGTCAGGGAATGAGCAGTTCTTC. Translated, it gives CAWSVGSGNEQFF.

A few counts support this clone. This chain uses TRBV27 with TRBJ2-1; 7 positions match TRBD1. The CDR3 is made up of 15 amino acids. J was trimmed by 2 bases and V by 3 bases; bases with no gene match: 4. Germline-derived CDR1 and CDR2 are MNHEY and SMNVEV (reference sequence). The DNA for the CDR3 is TGTGCCAGCAGTTTTGTGACAGGGACCTACAATGAGCAGTTCTTC. Protein sequence: CASSFVTGTYNEQFF.

The J gene is TRBJ2-1, the V gene TRBV5-1, with 10 bases fitting TRBD2. J gave up 4 bases and V 4 bases, and 8 bases lay outside the gene matches. CDR1 and CDR2 (germline): SGHRS, YFSETQ. The length of the CDR3 is 16 residues. As DNA, the CDR3 is TGCGCCAGCAGCCCCGGGGTAGCGGGGGGTTACAATGAGCAGTTCTTC. Its protein product is CASSPGVAGGYNEQFF.

The rearrangement uses TRBV9 and TRBJ2-6; no firm D call. Trimming stripped 4 bases from V and 0 bases from J, with 8 bases between. Germline V gives CDR1 SGDLS, CDR2 YYNGEE. The CDR3 runs to 15 residues. Here the CDR3 reads CASSPLSSGANVLTF. The CDR3 bases are TGTGCCAGCAGCCCTCTAAGCTCTGGGGCCAACGTCCTGACTTTC.

The rearrangement links TRBV18 to TRBJ2-1, with 9 positions matching TRBD2. Per germline, CDR1 KGHSH and CDR2 LQKENI. V shed 1 base and J 6 bases; nucleotides not matched to a gene: 4. This CDR3 is built from 15 residues. The CDR3 sequence: CASSPRGRGTNEQFF. In DNA, the CDR3 is TGTGCCAGCTCACCACGCGGGAGGGGAACCAATGAGCAGTTCTTC.

The chain links TRBV4-3 to TRBJ2-7, with 14 bases that match TRBD2. The CDR3 consists of 17 residues. From germline, CDR1 is LGHNA and CDR2 YSLEER. The ends lost 0 bases at V and 4 bases at J; junction bases unmatched: 5. CDR3 in DNA: TGCGCCAGCAGCCAAGATACGGGACTAGCGGGGGCTTACGAGCAGTACTTC. It translates to CASSQDTGLAGAYEQYF.

The chain recombines TRBV14 with TRBJ1-6; D not certain. CDR1 and CDR2 (germline): SGHDN, FVKESK. Deletions cut 2 bases from V and 10 bases from J, with 9 bases between. The CDR3 has 13 residues. For the CDR3, the DNA is TGTGCCAGCAGCCAATATCCGTTGTCACCCCTCCACTTT. Translation: CASSQYPLSPLHF. Full variable domain (missing parts from reference TRBV14 and TRBJ1-6): EAGVTQFPSHSVIEKGQTVTLRCDPISGHDNLYWYRRVMGKEIKFLLHFVKESKQDESGMPNNRFLAERTGGTYSTLKVQPAELEDSGVYFCASSQYPLSPLHFGNGTRLTVT.